The T cell receptor (beta chain) described here comes from a study of T cell changes during pregnancy in multiple sclerosis. The CDR3 has 14 residues. CDR1 and CDR2 (germline): MDHEN, SYDVKM. Germline trimming cut 3 bases from V and 0 bases from J; bases unmatched to any gene: 1. Profiling relied on immunoSEQ multiplex PCR, and the TCRdb table lists in-frame clones only, not all of them. The sample has around 100,000 clones; around 90% are singletons. This receptor was identified in a female donor with multiple sclerosis, enrolled in a pregnancy study. Sequenced here: peripheral blood, sampled in the third trimester of pregnancy. The rearrangement joins TRBV28 to TRBJ1-1, with 7 positions matching TRBD1. CDR3 region: CASSFGTVNTEAFF. The CDR3 DNA reads as TGTGCCAGCAGTTTTGGGACAGTGAACACTGAAGCTTTCTTT. The variable domain in full, with the rest retrieved from reference TRBV28 and TRBJ1-1, is DVKVTQSSRYLVKRTGEKVFLECVQDMDHENMFWYRQDPGLGLRLIYFSYDVKMKEKGDIPEGYSVSREKKERFSLILESASTNQTSMYLCASSFGTVNTEAFFGQGTRLTVV.